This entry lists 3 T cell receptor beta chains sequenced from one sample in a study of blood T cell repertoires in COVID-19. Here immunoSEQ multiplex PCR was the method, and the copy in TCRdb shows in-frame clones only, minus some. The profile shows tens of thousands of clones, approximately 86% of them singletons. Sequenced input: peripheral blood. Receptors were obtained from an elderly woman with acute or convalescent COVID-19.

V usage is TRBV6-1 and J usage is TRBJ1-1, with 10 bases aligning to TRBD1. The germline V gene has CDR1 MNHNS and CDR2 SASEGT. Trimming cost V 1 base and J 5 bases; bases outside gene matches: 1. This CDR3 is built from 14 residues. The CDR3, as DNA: TGTGCCAGCAGTGAAGGGGGACAGGGGACTGAAGCTTTCTTT. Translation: CASSEGGQGTEAFF.

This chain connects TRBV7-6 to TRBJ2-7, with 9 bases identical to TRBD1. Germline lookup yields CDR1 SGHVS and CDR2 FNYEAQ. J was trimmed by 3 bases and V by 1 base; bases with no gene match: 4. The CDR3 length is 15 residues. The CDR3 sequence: CASSLETGGFYEQYF. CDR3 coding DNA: TGTGCCAGCAGCTTAGAGACAGGGGGGTTCTACGAGCAGTACTTC.

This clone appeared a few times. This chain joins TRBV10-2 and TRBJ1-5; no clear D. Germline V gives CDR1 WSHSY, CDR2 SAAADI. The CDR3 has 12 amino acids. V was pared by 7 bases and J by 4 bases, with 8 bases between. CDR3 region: CASTSGNQPQHF. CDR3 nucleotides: TGCGCCAGCACCTCCGGGAATCAGCCCCAGCATTTT.